This is a list of T cell receptor beta chains from one sample in a study of CD8 T cells in ankylosing spondylitis. MiXCR, run by TCRdb on the 5' RACE reads, gives a single entry per CDR3 protein. The table includes a few hundred thousand distinct CDR3 sequences, approximately 10% detected once. The material sequenced was blood, either unsorted or a sorted T cell fraction (not recorded which). All receptors come from a male donor with ankylosing spondylitis or in good health (not recorded which). Each CDR3 is given with its conserved first and last residue. The order of the fields is J gene, D gene, clone size, V gene, CDR3 DNA, CDR3 protein. D genes are given only for firm matches. The size entry is marked missing in some rows and otherwise reads once, few, many or a size class.

j_call: TRBJ1-1
d_call: NA
clone_size: many
v_call: TRBV7-6
cdr3_nt: TGTGCCAGCAGCTTCGGACCGCCGAACACTGAAGCTTTCTTT
cdr3_aa: CASSFGPPNTEAFF

j_call: TRBJ2-7
d_call: TRBD2
clone_size: NA
v_call: TRBV20-1
cdr3_nt: TGCAGTGCTAGAGATCCCTCGGGAGGGTCCTACGAGCAGTACTTC
cdr3_aa: CSARDPSGGSYEQYF

j_call: TRBJ2-7
d_call: NA
clone_size: few
v_call: TRBV5-6
cdr3_nt: TGTGCCAGCAGCTTGGTAGGAGTTCCGGCGGACTCCTACGAGCAGTACTTC
cdr3_aa: CASSLVGVPADSYEQYF

j_call: TRBJ2-5
d_call: NA
clone_size: NA
v_call: TRBV12-3/TRBV12-4
cdr3_nt: TGTGCCAGCAGTTTTTCCCAACCCAAAGAGACCCAGTACTTC
cdr3_aa: CASSFSQPKETQYF

j_call: TRBJ1-4
d_call: NA
clone_size: NA
v_call: TRBV20-1
cdr3_nt: TGCAGTGCTAGGTCGGACAGCGAAAAACTGTTTTTT
cdr3_aa: CSARSDSEKLFF

j_call: TRBJ2-2
d_call: NA
clone_size: many
v_call: TRBV7-6
cdr3_nt: TGTGCCAGCAGCGCAAGGGACCACCCAAGTAACGTGGAGCTGTTTTTT
cdr3_aa: CASSARDHPSNVELFF

j_call: TRBJ2-7
d_call: NA
clone_size: many
v_call: TRBV5-1
cdr3_nt: TGCGCCAGCAGCTTGGAACAGGGCCCCTACGAGCAGTACTTC
cdr3_aa: CASSLEQGPYEQYF

j_call: TRBJ2-3
d_call: TRBD2
clone_size: NA
v_call: TRBV3-1
cdr3_nt: TGTGCCAGCAGCCAAGTTGGTAGCGGGGTTCCGGCGTATTTT
cdr3_aa: CASSQVGSGVPAYF

j_call: TRBJ2-7
d_call: TRBD2
clone_size: NA
v_call: TRBV7-2
cdr3_nt: TGTGCCAGCAGCCGGTGGGCGGGGGGGTCCTACGAGCAGTACTTC
cdr3_aa: CASSRWAGGSYEQYF

j_call: TRBJ2-5
d_call: NA
clone_size: many
v_call: TRBV20-1
cdr3_nt: TGCAGTGCTACCCCTGGGACCCAGTACTTC
cdr3_aa: CSATPGTQYF

j_call: TRBJ2-3
d_call: NA
clone_size: NA
v_call: TRBV18
cdr3_nt: TGTGCCAGCTTAAACACAGATACGCAGTATTTT
cdr3_aa: CASLNTDTQYF

j_call: TRBJ1-1
d_call: TRBD1
clone_size: NA
v_call: TRBV5-1
cdr3_nt: TGCGCCAGCAGCTTGACGGACAGGGGTGGCACTGAAGCTTTCTTT
cdr3_aa: CASSLTDRGGTEAFF

j_call: TRBJ1-5
d_call: TRBD1
clone_size: many
v_call: TRBV9
cdr3_nt: TGTGCCAGCAGCGTGGGGACAGGTTGGCAATCGCCCCAGCATTTT
cdr3_aa: CASSVGTGWQSPQHF

j_call: TRBJ1-1
d_call: TRBD1
clone_size: many
v_call: TRBV11-1
cdr3_nt: TGTGCCAGCAGCTTAGAGAATTTCGAGTTAGGACAGGGGGACACTGAAGCTTTCTTT
cdr3_aa: CASSLENFELGQGDTEAFF

j_call: TRBJ2-7
d_call: NA
clone_size: many
v_call: TRBV27
cdr3_nt: TGTGCCAGCAGCAGGGGCCCCTACGAGCAGTACTTC
cdr3_aa: CASSRGPYEQYF

j_call: TRBJ1-1
d_call: TRBD1
clone_size: many
v_call: TRBV20-1
cdr3_nt: TGCAGTCCGACAGGGGAAGCGGGTGTCGCTGAAGCTTTCTTT
cdr3_aa: CSPTGEAGVAEAFF

j_call: TRBJ1-2
d_call: NA
clone_size: many
v_call: TRBV5-1
cdr3_nt: TGCGCCAGCAGCTTGATAGGTCCAGCCGCCGAAAACTATGGCTACACCTTC
cdr3_aa: CASSLIGPAAENYGYTF

j_call: TRBJ1-6
d_call: NA
clone_size: many
v_call: TRBV7-8
cdr3_nt: TGTGCCAGCAGCTTAGTTCAGGGGTCGGGGTCACCCCTCCACTTT
cdr3_aa: CASSLVQGSGSPLHF

j_call: TRBJ2-1
d_call: TRBD2
clone_size: few
v_call: TRBV7-2
cdr3_nt: TGTGCCAGCAGCTTAGTGGGGCTACTAGCGGGGGGGCATGAGCAGTTCTTC
cdr3_aa: CASSLVGLLAGGHEQFF

j_call: TRBJ2-4
d_call: NA
clone_size: many
v_call: TRBV7-2
cdr3_nt: TGTGCCAGCAGCTCACAGGGCAAAAACATTCAGTACTTC
cdr3_aa: CASSSQGKNIQYF

j_call: TRBJ2-5
d_call: NA
clone_size: few
v_call: TRBV14
cdr3_nt: TGTGCCAGCAGCCAAGTAAAAGAGACCCAGTACTTC
cdr3_aa: CASSQVKETQYF

j_call: TRBJ2-3
d_call: NA
clone_size: many
v_call: TRBV12-3/TRBV12-4
cdr3_nt: TGTGCCAGCAAGGGGTTTCAAACTAGCACAGATACGCAGTATTTT
cdr3_aa: CASKGFQTSTDTQYF

j_call: TRBJ2-3
d_call: TRBD2
clone_size: many
v_call: TRBV11-3
cdr3_nt: TGTGCCAGCAGCTCCGACGGACTAGCGGGGGGACGAACCCCTAGCACAGATACGCAGTATTTT
cdr3_aa: CASSSDGLAGGRTPSTDTQYF

j_call: TRBJ1-4
d_call: NA
clone_size: many
v_call: TRBV2
cdr3_nt: TGTGCCAGCAATGGGGACGGCCGTAATGAAAAACTGTTTTTT
cdr3_aa: CASNGDGRNEKLFF

j_call: TRBJ2-3
d_call: TRBD2
clone_size: many
v_call: TRBV7-9
cdr3_nt: TGTGCCAGCAGCTTCGCGGGGGGGCGTCTCCCAGATACGCAGTATTTT
cdr3_aa: CASSFAGGRLPDTQYF

j_call: TRBJ1-5
d_call: TRBD1
clone_size: NA
v_call: TRBV6-1
cdr3_nt: TGTGCCAGCAGAGTAACAGGGGGTCCTCAGCCCCAGCATTTT
cdr3_aa: CASRVTGGPQPQHF

j_call: TRBJ2-1
d_call: NA
clone_size: many
v_call: TRBV7-6
cdr3_nt: TGTGCCAGTCAGATACCCAGGTCCAGGGGAAATGTTTGCAATGAGCAGTTCTTC
cdr3_aa: CASQIPRSRGNVCNEQFF

j_call: TRBJ2-1
d_call: TRBD2
clone_size: once
v_call: TRBV28
cdr3_nt: TGTGCCAGCAGTACTCCGGGGGGGCTGAATGAGCAGTTCTTC
cdr3_aa: CASSTPGGLNEQFF

j_call: TRBJ1-5
d_call: NA
clone_size: many
v_call: TRBV5-5
cdr3_nt: TGTGCCAGCAGCTTTTGGGGGGATAGCAATCAGCCCCAGCATTTT
cdr3_aa: CASSFWGDSNQPQHF

j_call: TRBJ2-2
d_call: NA
clone_size: NA
v_call: TRBV19
cdr3_nt: TGTGCCAGTAGGTTTAGCAAGAACACCGGGGAGCTGTTTTTT
cdr3_aa: CASRFSKNTGELFF

j_call: TRBJ1-5
d_call: TRBD1
clone_size: few
v_call: TRBV2
cdr3_nt: TGTGCCAGCGAGGGAGGCCGGGACAGCAACAATCAGCCCCAGCATTTT
cdr3_aa: CASEGGRDSNNQPQHF

j_call: TRBJ2-3
d_call: NA
clone_size: few
v_call: TRBV10-3
cdr3_nt: TGTGCCACGGGAAGGGTGGCAGATACGCAGTATTTT
cdr3_aa: CATGRVADTQYF

j_call: TRBJ2-7
d_call: TRBD1
clone_size: few
v_call: TRBV11-1
cdr3_nt: TGTGCCAGCAGCTTAGCATCGGGACAGGCATACGAGCAGTACTTC
cdr3_aa: CASSLASGQAYEQYF

j_call: TRBJ2-6
d_call: NA
clone_size: many
v_call: TRBV7-9
cdr3_nt: TGTGCCAGCAGCCCCCGGTTTGGGGCCAACGTCCTGACTTTC
cdr3_aa: CASSPRFGANVLTF

j_call: TRBJ1-1
d_call: TRBD1
clone_size: many
v_call: TRBV7-2
cdr3_nt: TGTGCCAGCAGCGTAGGGGGCCAGGGGGCTATCGGCACTGAAGCTTTCTTT
cdr3_aa: CASSVGGQGAIGTEAFF

j_call: TRBJ2-3
d_call: TRBD2
clone_size: many
v_call: TRBV20-1
cdr3_nt: TGCAGTGCTAGGTCCAAAGCGGGGAACACAGATACGCAGTATTTT
cdr3_aa: CSARSKAGNTDTQYF

j_call: TRBJ1-4
d_call: NA
clone_size: few
v_call: TRBV21-1
cdr3_nt: TGTGCCAGCAGCTTACGACAGGGCGGCAAACTGTTTTTT
cdr3_aa: CASSLRQGGKLFF

j_call: TRBJ1-6
d_call: NA
clone_size: NA
v_call: TRBV6-1
cdr3_nt: TGTGCCAGCAGCCGGACGGATTATAATTCACCCCTCCACTTT
cdr3_aa: CASSRTDYNSPLHF

j_call: TRBJ2-2
d_call: NA
clone_size: many
v_call: TRBV5-1
cdr3_nt: TGCGCCAGCACCCGACAGCAGAACACCGGGGAGCTGTTTTTT
cdr3_aa: CASTRQQNTGELFF

j_call: TRBJ2-7
d_call: TRBD1
clone_size: many
v_call: TRBV5-1
cdr3_nt: TGCGCCAGCAGCTTGGTGGGGACAGGGGGCCCTTCCTACGAGCAGTACTTC
cdr3_aa: CASSLVGTGGPSYEQYF

j_call: TRBJ2-7
d_call: NA
clone_size: many
v_call: TRBV5-1
cdr3_nt: TGCGCCAGCAGCTTCCCAGGAAAAGGCGAGCAGTACTTC
cdr3_aa: CASSFPGKGEQYF

j_call: TRBJ1-2
d_call: NA
clone_size: many
v_call: TRBV5-1
cdr3_nt: TGCGCCAGCAGCTTGGACGCAGGGGAGAATGGCTACACCTTC
cdr3_aa: CASSLDAGENGYTF

j_call: TRBJ2-3
d_call: NA
clone_size: few
v_call: TRBV15
cdr3_nt: TGTGCCACCAGCCCCGGCCGGAAGGGAGTAGCAGATACGCAGTATTTT
cdr3_aa: CATSPGRKGVADTQYF

j_call: TRBJ2-2
d_call: TRBD1
clone_size: NA
v_call: TRBV9
cdr3_nt: TGTGCCAGCAGTCGTCAGGGGGCGGAAGGGGAGCTGTTTTTT
cdr3_aa: CASSRQGAEGELFF

j_call: TRBJ1-4
d_call: NA
clone_size: many
v_call: TRBV6-1
cdr3_nt: TGTGCCAGCAGTATGGAGGGAGGCAGCGAAAAACTGTTTTTT
cdr3_aa: CASSMEGGSEKLFF

j_call: TRBJ2-2
d_call: NA
clone_size: NA
v_call: TRBV3-1
cdr3_nt: TGTGCCAGCAGCCAAGAGGCAGGCACCACCGGGGAGCTGTTTTTT
cdr3_aa: CASSQEAGTTGELFF

j_call: TRBJ2-2
d_call: NA
clone_size: many
v_call: TRBV28
cdr3_nt: TGTGCCAGCAGTCTACCTGCGCCAGGGCGGAACACCGGGGAGCTGTTTTTT
cdr3_aa: CASSLPAPGRNTGELFF

j_call: TRBJ1-4
d_call: NA
clone_size: NA
v_call: TRBV28
cdr3_nt: TGTGCCAGCAGTTTAACAGGCCGGGTAGCTAATGAAAAACTGTTTTTT
cdr3_aa: CASSLTGRVANEKLFF

j_call: TRBJ1-1
d_call: NA
clone_size: many
v_call: TRBV5-1
cdr3_nt: TGCGCCAGCAGCGGGATAGACAGCGACACTGAAGCTTTCTTT
cdr3_aa: CASSGIDSDTEAFF

j_call: TRBJ1-2
d_call: NA
clone_size: many
v_call: TRBV3-1
cdr3_nt: TGTGCCAGCAGCCAAGGCCACAGTTCCTATGGCTACACCTTC
cdr3_aa: CASSQGHSSYGYTF

j_call: TRBJ2-2
d_call: TRBD1
clone_size: few
v_call: TRBV3-1
cdr3_nt: TGTGCCAGCAGCCAAAGACAGGGGGCGGCCGGGGAGCTGTTTTTT
cdr3_aa: CASSQRQGAAGELFF

j_call: TRBJ2-7
d_call: NA
clone_size: many
v_call: TRBV3-1
cdr3_nt: TGTGCCAGCAGCCAACCCCGGACGGCGATCTACGAGCAGTACTTC
cdr3_aa: CASSQPRTAIYEQYF

j_call: TRBJ2-6
d_call: TRBD1
clone_size: NA
v_call: TRBV2
cdr3_nt: TGTGCCACAAGGACAGGAATAGGTTCTGGGGCCAACGTCCTGACTTTC
cdr3_aa: CATRTGIGSGANVLTF

j_call: TRBJ2-1
d_call: TRBD2
clone_size: many
v_call: TRBV12-5
cdr3_nt: TGTGCTAGTGGTTTGGAAACTAGCGCAAACTCCTACAATGAGCAGTTCTTC
cdr3_aa: CASGLETSANSYNEQFF

j_call: TRBJ2-7
d_call: TRBD2
clone_size: many
v_call: TRBV6-5
cdr3_nt: TGTGCCAGCAGTTCGGGAGGGCTTAACTACGAGCAGTACTTC
cdr3_aa: CASSSGGLNYEQYF